Shown below are 25 T cell receptor beta chains from a single sample sequenced in a study of blood T cell repertoires in COVID-19. Here immunoSEQ multiplex PCR was the method, and the copy in TCRdb shows in-frame clones only, minus some. The sample includes 250,000 to 300,000 clones, around 85% of them seen just once. Material: peripheral blood. The source of these receptors is a woman in her seventies with acute or convalescent COVID-19.

This chain uses TRBV27 with TRBJ1-5; D perhaps matches TRBD1 (6 bases). This CDR3 region has 16 residues. The germline V and J ends were trimmed by 0 bases and 2 bases, with 11 bases remaining between them. From germline, CDR1 is MNHEY and CDR2 SMNVEV (reference sequence). The CDR3 here is CASSLSYRAGNQPQHF. CDR3 DNA: TGTGCCAGCAGTTTATCGTACAGGGCGGGCAATCAGCCCCAGCATTTT.

The chain links TRBV6-1 to TRBJ2-7; D is uncertain. Trimming shortened V by 2 bases and J by 3 bases, and 14 bases separated the two germline ends. Germline CDR1 MNHNS, CDR2 SASEGT. This CDR3 comprises 15 residues. Here the CDR3 reads CASSEWRDGYYEQYF. The CDR3 coding sequence is TGTGCCAGCAGTGAATGGAGAGACGGCTACTACGAGCAGTACTTC.

This clone occurred a few times. The chain is built from TRBV4-2 and TRBJ1-2; D ambiguous. V was trimmed by 5 bases and J by 8 bases, leaving 24 bases between them. CDR1 is LGHNA, CDR2 YNFKEQ, per germline. The CDR3 extends over 16 amino acids. This chain's CDR3 is CASSARLWRGRRGYTF. As DNA, the CDR3 is TGTGCCAGCAGCGCAAGATTATGGCGAGGGCGACGGGGCTACACCTTC.

This chain joins TRBV5-1 and TRBJ1-6; 9 bases map to TRBD1. Germline lookup yields CDR1 SGHRS and CDR2 YFSETQ. The CDR3 sequence is 15 residues long. V shed 3 bases and J 8 bases; nucleotides not matched to a gene: 6. CDR3 DNA: TGCGCCAGCAGCTGGGACAGGGCCCAGGATTCACCCCTCCACTTT. Its protein product is CASSWDRAQDSPLHF.

This chain joins TRBV18 and TRBJ1-1; D not certain. V lost 4 bases, J lost 0 bases, and 12 bases lay in between. Per germline, CDR1 KGHSH and CDR2 LQKENI. CDR3 length: 15 amino acids. The CDR3 DNA reads TGTGCCAGCTCACATGAGGGTCACATGAACACTGAAGCTTTCTTT. It yields the protein CASSHEGHMNTEAFF.

V is TRBV7-2 and J is TRBJ1-2, with D unresolved. Per germline, CDR1 SGHTA and CDR2 FQGNSA. The V and J ends lost 3 bases and 5 bases respectively, with 13 bases between them. The CDR3 is 14 residues long. The CDR3 DNA sequence: TGTGCCAGCAGCTTTGGCGGTGCTCATTATGGCTACACCTTC. It translates to CASSFGGAHYGYTF. The full variable domain, in which reference TRBV7-2 and TRBJ1-2 provide the parts outside the CDR3, is GAGVSQSPSNKVTEKGKDVELRCDPISGHTALYWYRQSLGQGLEFLIYFQGNSAPDKSGLPSDRFSAERTGGSVSTLTIQRTQQEDSAVYLCASSFGGAHYGYTFGSGTRLTVV.

The rearrangement joins TRBV5-4 to TRBJ2-1, with 9 bases fitting TRBD2. CDR3 size: 15 residues. Germline V CDR1 and CDR2: SGHNT, YYREEE (reference sequence). With V trimmed by 0 bases and J by 7 bases, 5 bases remained unmatched. CDR3 in amino acids: CASSLESGGRNEQFF. CDR3 in DNA: TGTGCCAGCAGCTTGGAAAGCGGGGGGAGAAATGAGCAGTTCTTC.

The chain recombines TRBV12-3 or TRBV12-4 with TRBJ2-2; D might be TRBD2 (6 bases). The germline V and J ends were trimmed by 10 bases and 5 bases, with 11 bases remaining between them. The CDR3 sequence is 12 residues long. CDR3: CATLTRTGELFF. The CDR3 bases are TGTGCCACCCTGACTAGGACCGGGGAGCTGTTTTTT.

V gene TRBV5-4 combines with J gene TRBJ2-7, with 7 positions matching TRBD1. The CDR3 is 12 amino acids. Per germline, CDR1 SGHNT and CDR2 YYREEE (reference sequence). In DNA form, the CDR3 reads TGTGCAGCTTCAGGGGGTTCCTACGAGCAGTACTTC. This encodes CAASGGSYEQYF.

This chain uses TRBV4-2 with TRBJ2-3; perhaps TRBD2 as D (7 bases). CDR1 is LGHNA and CDR2 is YNFKEQ in the germline V gene. The CDR3 extends over 17 amino acids. With 0 bases removed from V and 1 base from J, the gap between germline ends came to 14 bases. For the CDR3, the DNA is TGTGCCAGCAGCCAAGAATTAGGGGGGGCCGGCACAGATACGCAGTATTTT. Its protein product is CASSQELGGAGTDTQYF.

The chain has TRBV5-1 and TRBJ1-2; D remains unclear. The CDR3 consists of 13 residues. Germline V lookup: CDR1 SGHRS, CDR2 YFSETQ. Trimming pared 5 bases from V and 1 base from J, leaving 9 bases between. Here the CDR3 DNA reads TGCGCCAGCAGGGAGGCCCATAACTATGGCTACACCTTC. It specifies CASREAHNYGYTF.

As DNA, the CDR3 is TGTGCCAGCAGCACATACCAAAACAAAGCTAACTATGGCTACACCTTC. It yields the protein CASSTYQNKANYGYTF. The rearrangement joins TRBV11-2 to TRBJ1-2, with D hard to call. Germline CDR1 is SGHAT and CDR2 is FQNNGV. Trimming removed 5 bases from V and 0 bases from J, with 16 bases in between. CDR3 length: 16 residues.

Concerning this clone itself: Other DNA sequences of this sample code for an identical CDR3. The CDR3, as DNA: TGTGCCAGCAGTCCGACTGTGAACACTGAAGCTTTCTTT. Translating it yields CASSPTVNTEAFF. This chain uses TRBV12-3 or TRBV12-4 with TRBJ1-1; D is undetermined. V dropped 5 bases and J dropped 0 bases, with 7 bases sitting between them. The CDR3 contains 13 residues.

CDR3 in DNA: TGTGCCAGCAGTTTTCAGGGTGTAGCTTTCTTT. As protein: CASSFQGVAFF. The genes are TRBV12-3 or TRBV12-4 and TRBJ1-1; possibly TRBD1 for D (5 bases). Trimming removed 3 bases at V and 10 bases at J, with 9 bases between. CDR3 size: 11 residues.

This chain links TRBV6-5 with TRBJ1-1; 8 bases are a match to TRBD1. The CDR3 is 14 residues long. Germline CDR1 and CDR2: MNHEY and SVGAGI. Unmatched junction bases numbered 8, after V lost 6 bases and J lost 5 bases. The CDR3 here is CASRRTGGGTEAFF. For the CDR3, the DNA is TGTGCCAGCAGAAGAACAGGGGGAGGAACTGAAGCTTTCTTT.

The V and J genes are TRBV7-2 and TRBJ1-5; D is perhaps TRBD1 (5 bases). Germline assignment: CDR1 SGHTA and CDR2 FQGNSA. The V and J ends lost 5 bases and 5 bases respectively, with 13 bases between them. CDR3 length: 14 amino acids. For the CDR3, the DNA is TGTGCCAGCAGCCCGGGGGGGTCCTATCAGCCCCAGCATTTT. Translated: CASSPGGSYQPQHF.

V and J are TRBV30 and TRBJ1-3, with TRBD1 matching over 8 bases. The V segment lost 5 bases and the J segment 5 bases; nucleotides outside the gene matches: 5. The CDR3 extends over 13 amino acids. CDR1 is GTSNPN, CDR2 SVGIG, per germline (reference sequence). As DNA, the CDR3 is TGTGCCTGGGACAGGGGAGGAAGAAACACCATATATTTT. Translated, it gives CAWDRGGRNTIYF. The complete variable domain, with remaining parts taken from reference TRBV30 and TRBJ1-3, reads SQTIHQWPATLVQPVGSPLSLECTVEGTSNPNLYWYRQAAGRGLQLLFYSVGIGQISSEVPQNLSASRPQDRQFILSSKKLLLSDSGFYLCAWDRGGRNTIYFGEGSWLTVV.

A few counts support this clone. This chain uses TRBV3-1 (or the pseudogene TRBV3-2) with TRBJ1-3; D is unclear. The germline V gene has CDR1 LGHDT and CDR2 YNNKEL (reference sequence). The V end lost 0 bases, the J end lost 4 bases, and 7 bases lay between the germline ends. This CDR3 comprises 14 residues. CDR3 amino acids: CASSQDSGGNTIYF. The CDR3 bases are TGTGCCAGCAGCCAAGATTCGGGAGGAAACACCATATATTTT.

The count of this clone is one. V and J are TRBV5-1 and TRBJ2-5, with TRBD2 identical over 8 bases. This CDR3 region has 15 residues. The germline V gene encodes CDR1 SGHRS and CDR2 YFSETQ. V shed 0 bases and J 1 base; nucleotides not matched to a gene: 2. CDR3 region: CASSLEGLAQETQYF. Written as DNA, the CDR3 is TGCGCCAGCAGCTTGGAAGGACTAGCCCAAGAGACCCAGTACTTC.

The V call is TRBV5-1, the J call TRBJ1-1, with D maybe TRBD1 (5 bases). Germline V gene data show CDR1 as SGHRS and CDR2 as YFSETQ. The CDR3 contains 14 residues. V dropped 4 bases and J dropped 5 bases, with 15 bases sitting between them. CDR3 region: CASSPPGRSTEAFF. In nucleotides, the CDR3 is TGCGCCAGCAGCCCGCCAGGGAGGAGTACTGAAGCTTTCTTT.

The chain recombines TRBV5-1 with TRBJ2-2, with D possibly being TRBD2 (6 bases). The germline CDR1 and CDR2 sequences are SGHRS and YFSETQ. The CDR3 covers 15 residues. The V end lost 0 bases, the J end lost 5 bases, and 11 bases lay between the germline ends. DNA for the CDR3: TGCGCCAGCAGCTTGGCCCAGCGGGTAACCGGGGAGCTGTTTTTT. Its protein is CASSLAQRVTGELFF.

In its sample, this clone was seen many times. The CDR3 region has the DNA TGTGCCAGCAGTGACCCCCAGGGGGAACGCAATGAGCAGTTCTTC. This encodes CASSDPQGERNEQFF. The rearrangement uses TRBV2 and TRBJ2-1; 7 bases are a match to TRBD1. V lost 3 bases to trimming and J lost 6 bases; unmatched junction nucleotides: 8. This CDR3 spans 15 amino acids. CDR1 is SNHLY, CDR2 FYNNEI, per germline. Combining the CDR3 with reference TRBV2 and TRBJ2-1 gives the whole variable domain EPEVTQTPSHQVTQMGQEVILRCVPISNHLYFYWYRQILGQKVEFLVSFYNNEISEKSEIFDDQFSVERPDGSNFTLKIRSTKLEDSAMYFCASSDPQGERNEQFFGPGTRLTVL.

V and J are TRBV19 and TRBJ1-6; maybe TRBD1 (5 bases). This CDR3 spans 15 amino acids. From germline, CDR1 is LNHDA and CDR2 SQIVND (reference sequence). The V end lost 4 bases, the J end lost 10 bases, and 17 bases lay between the germline ends. CDR3 residues: CASSSWEGRSSPLHF. The DNA of the CDR3 is TGTGCCAGTAGTAGCTGGGAGGGGAGGAGCTCACCCCTCCACTTT.

The chain has TRBV2 and TRBJ1-4; D gene uncertain. CDR1 is SNHLY, CDR2 FYNNEI, per germline. V gave up 4 bases and J gave up 5 bases, with 14 bases separating them. The CDR3 consists of 15 residues. CDR3 loop: CASSGTGTENEKLFF. CDR3 DNA sequence: TGTGCCAGCAGTGGGACGGGAACAGAAAATGAAAAACTGTTTTTT.

The gene calls are TRBV5-1 and TRBJ1-2; D is possibly TRBD1 (6 bases). V lost 1 base, J lost 8 bases, and 15 bases lay in between. The germline V gene encodes CDR1 SGHRS and CDR2 YFSETQ. There are 14 residues in the CDR3. CDR3 in amino acids: CASSLLPGEGGYTF. The CDR3 nucleotides are TGCGCCAGCAGCTTGTTGCCAGGGGAGGGAGGCTACACCTTC.